A single sample gave rise to the 21 T cell receptor beta chains below, sequenced in a study of blood T cells in healthy people across ages. Using a J-beta primer mix together with a sample-barcoded 5' primer, a second PCR was run for about 6 to 11 cycles. TCRdb fed the 5' RACE reads into MiXCR, producing one record per CDR3 protein. Of roughly 700,000 distinct CDR3 sequences listed, over 45% are singletons. Sequenced sample: blood. These receptors were obtained from a woman in her fifties or sixties in good health.

CDR3 region: CGLTGPSYEQYF. CDR3 DNA: TGCGGCTTGACAGGGCCTTCCTACGAGCAGTACTTC. J is TRBJ2-7 and V is TRBV20-1, with 7 bases matching TRBD1. Germline CDR1 DFQATT, CDR2 SNEGSKA (reference sequence). The CDR3 runs to 12 residues.

The chain joins TRBV7-2 to TRBJ2-1; the D gene is possibly TRBD2 (6 bases). Trimming removed 0 bases from V and 3 bases from J, with 9 bases in between. The length of the CDR3 is 15 residues. In germline, CDR1 is SGHTA, CDR2 FQGNSA. Here the CDR3 reads CASSLAGRDYNEQFF. CDR3 in DNA: TGTGCCAGCAGCTTAGCGGGGCGGGACTACAATGAGCAGTTCTTC. Filled out from reference TRBV7-2 and TRBJ2-1, the complete variable domain reads GAGVSQSPSNKVTEKGKDVELRCDPISGHTALYWYRQSLGQGLEFLIYFQGNSAPDKSGLPSDRFSAERTGGSVSTLTIQRTQQEDSAVYLCASSLAGRDYNEQFFGPGTRLTVL.

The genes are TRBV20-1 and TRBJ2-7; 11 bases are shared with TRBD2. From germline, CDR1 is DFQATT and CDR2 SNEGSKA (reference sequence). This CDR3 contains 15 residues. V shed 3 bases and J 3 bases; nucleotides not matched to a gene: 7. In DNA form, the CDR3 reads TGCAGTGCTAGGGGGACTAGCGGAGATTTCTACGAGCAGTACTTC. It is translated as CSARGTSGDFYEQYF.

The V call is TRBV12-3 or TRBV12-4, the J call TRBJ2-4; the D is unclear. The V end was cut by 1 base, the J end by 8 bases, with 3 bases between. The CDR3 sequence is 11 residues long. Here the CDR3 DNA reads TGTGCCAGCAGTTTAGAGGACATTCAGTACTTC. It is translated as CASSLEDIQYF.

The chain is built from TRBV7-7 and TRBJ2-5; TRBD1 might be the D (6 bases). The CDR3 contains 14 residues. V was cut by 5 bases and J by 3 bases, with 13 bases left in between. Germline V gene lookup returns CDR1 SSHAT and CDR2 FNYEAQ (reference sequence). For the CDR3, the DNA is TGTGCCAGCAGCCGGGACATAATAGAAGAGACCCAGTACTTC. It codes for CASSRDIIEETQYF. Complete variable domain (other parts from reference TRBV7-7 and TRBJ2-5): GAGVSQSPRYKVTKRGQDVTLRCDPISSHATLYWYQQALGQGPEFLTYFNYEAQPDKSGLPSDRFSAERPEGSISTLTIQRTEQRDSAMYRCASSRDIIEETQYFGPGTRLLVL.

Concerning this clonotype: With a much larger clone just one base away, this may be a read error. This chain's CDR3 is CSALSPYSDSSHNEQFF. The CDR3 DNA sequence: TGCAGTGCCCTCTCACCTTACAGCGATAGCTCCCACAATGAGCAGTTCTTC. The chain links TRBV20-1 to TRBJ2-1, with no clear D. The CDR3 runs to 17 residues. Germline-derived CDR1 and CDR2 are DFQATT and SNEGSKA (reference sequence).

The chain is built from TRBV20-1 and TRBJ1-3, with D uncertain. This CDR3 is 15 amino acids long. Trimming left V 1 base short and J 2 bases short, with 12 bases between. Germline V lookup: CDR1 DFQATT, CDR2 SNEGSKA (reference sequence). CDR3 loop: CSARARLQPGNTIYF. In DNA, the CDR3 is TGCAGTGCTAGAGCCCGACTACAGCCTGGAAACACCATATATTTT.

Comment on this clonotype: An end of the junction does not agree with germline; a read error may underlie this. The chain recombines TRBV6-5 with TRBJ2-4, with 7 positions matching TRBD2. This CDR3 is built from 18 residues. CDR1 and CDR2 from the germline V gene are MNHEY and SVGAGI. CDR3 in amino acids: CASSHSVLAEQVKNIQYF. CDR3 coding DNA: TGTGCCAGCAGTCACTCGGTTCTAGCGGAGCAAGTCAAAAACATTCAGTACTTC.

This clonotype has just a few counts. The V gene is TRBV29-1, the J gene TRBJ2-1, with TRBD1 matching 8 bases. V shed 5 bases, J shed 6 bases, and the junction held 6 bases outside the gene matches. Germline V lookup: CDR1 SQVTM, CDR2 ANQGSEA. This CDR3 has 13 amino acids. The CDR3 loop is CSVPGQGINEQFF. The CDR3, as DNA: TGCAGCGTTCCAGGACAGGGAATCAATGAGCAGTTCTTC.

V gene TRBV20-1 combines with J gene TRBJ2-3; D remains ambiguous. The CDR3 runs 14 residues. Germline-derived CDR1 and CDR2 are DFQATT and SNEGSKA (reference sequence). The V end lost 0 bases, the J end lost 6 bases, and 13 bases lay between the germline ends. In nucleotides, the CDR3 is TGCAGTGCTAGAGATGGCGAGAGAACTGATACGCAGTATTTT. The encoded protein is CSARDGERTDTQYF.

This clonotype appeared a few times. This rearrangement joins TRBV7-2 to TRBJ2-1; TRBD2 agrees at 7 bases. The CDR3 spans 19 residues. The V gene's germline CDR1 is SGHTA and CDR2 FQGNSA. The V and J ends lost 4 bases and 5 bases, in that order; junction bases with no gene match: 20. The CDR3 DNA follows: TGTGCCAGCAGCTCTAGAGCTAGCGGAGACCCTAGACTGGACAATGAGCAGTTCTTC. Its translation: CASSSRASGDPRLDNEQFF.

The V gene is TRBV5-1, the J gene TRBJ2-5, with a possible D match to TRBD1 (6 bases). The end of the DNA is better explained by TRBJ2-7, so the J call may be wrong. Germline-derived CDR1 and CDR2 are SGHRS and YFSETQ. This CDR3 region has 14 residues. The CDR3 is CASSLGNRAYEQYF. The CDR3 bases are TGCGCCAGCAGCTTGGGCAACAGGGCGTACGAGCAGTACTTC.

The V call is TRBV6-6, the J call TRBJ2-3; 7 bases map to TRBD1. The CDR3 has 15 amino acids. With V trimmed by 5 bases and J by 3 bases, 8 bases remained unmatched. The germline V gene has CDR1 MNHNY and CDR2 SVGAGI (reference sequence). The CDR3 loop is CASSKTGPGTDTQYF. CDR3 DNA sequence: TGTGCCAGCAGTAAGACAGGGCCTGGAACAGATACGCAGTATTTT.

The count of this clonotype is one. J is TRBJ2-3 and V is TRBV5-4; 7 bases agree with TRBD1. After removal of 6 bases from V and 8 bases from J, the junction contained 12 bases not matched to a gene. This CDR3 has 14 residues. Per germline, CDR1 SGHNT and CDR2 YYREEE (reference sequence). The CDR3 nucleotides read TGTGCCAGCACCGAGACAGGGAATTTGGCTACGCAGTATTTT. Translation: CASTETGNLATQYF.

The chain recombines TRBV9 with TRBJ1-1, with a weak D call TRBD1 (5 bases). V shed 3 bases and J shed 0 bases, with 12 bases lying between them. The CDR3 contains 15 residues. Looked up from germline, CDR1 is SGDLS and CDR2 is YYNGEE. The DNA for the CDR3 is TGTGCCAGCAGCGGGGACGGTAACATGAACACTGAAGCTTTCTTT. It translates to CASSGDGNMNTEAFF.

This clonotype is a singleton in its sample. The V call is TRBV7-2, the J call TRBJ1-1, with D uncertain. Germline V gene sequence: CDR1 SGHTA, CDR2 FQGNSA. V lost 1 base to trimming and J lost 11 bases, with 11 bases between them. CDR3 length: 12 residues. The CDR3 is CASSLVSRTAFF. The CDR3, as DNA: TGTGCCAGCAGCTTAGTGTCTCGGACGGCTTTCTTT.

This chain uses TRBV5-1 with TRBJ2-5; D is ambiguous. This CDR3 is built from 14 residues. Trimming removed 4 bases at V and 13 bases at J, with 23 bases between. CDR1 is SGHRS, CDR2 YFSETQ, per germline. Here the CDR3 reads CASSPRTDASLLYF. Here the CDR3 DNA reads TGCGCCAGCAGCCCAAGGACCGATGCGTCGCTACTGTACTTC.

V is TRBV7-2 and J is TRBJ2-7; D might be TRBD1 (6 bases). The CDR3 spans 15 residues. Germline CDR1 and CDR2: SGHTA and FQGNSA. The V end was cut by 5 bases, the J end by 0 bases, with 14 bases between. The CDR3 DNA follows: TGTGCCAGCAGCCCCAGGACAGTGAGCTCCTACGAGCAGTACTTC. Residues: CASSPRTVSSYEQYF.

This clonotype appeared a few times. The rearrangement joins TRBV20-1 to TRBJ2-5; perhaps TRBD1 as D (5 bases). The CDR3 is made up of 12 amino acids. The V end lost 6 bases, the J end lost 1 base, and 9 bases lay between the germline ends. Per germline, CDR1 DFQATT and CDR2 SNEGSKA (reference sequence). CDR3 sequence: CSASRGQETQYF. In DNA, the CDR3 is TGCAGTGCCTCAAGGGGCCAAGAGACCCAGTACTTC.

J is TRBJ1-2 and V is TRBV7-3, with 8 bases aligning to TRBD1. V shed 6 bases, J shed 5 bases, and the junction held 5 bases outside the gene matches. The CDR3 totals 13 residues. The germline V gene has CDR1 SGHTA and CDR2 FQGTGA. The CDR3 DNA follows: TGTGCCAGCAGACCGGGACAGGAGTATGGCTACACCTTC. Translation gives CASRPGQEYGYTF.

There are a few counts of this clonotype. This chain joins TRBV7-2 and TRBJ1-6, with D possibly matching TRBD1 (5 bases). In germline, CDR1 is SGHTA, CDR2 FQGNSA. V was trimmed by 1 base and J by 15 bases, leaving 19 bases between them. The CDR3 sequence is 15 residues long. CDR3 residues: CASSLGSSRGADLHF. The CDR3 DNA reads as TGTGCCAGCAGCTTAGGTTCATCTCGAGGGGCAGACCTCCACTTT.